Shown below are 22 T cell receptor beta chains from a single sample sequenced in a study of shared clonotypes between healthy human individuals. Generated by immunoSEQ multiplex PCR, the TCRdb table keeps only in-frame clones and is missing some. The table has 600,000 to 750,000 clones, roughly 87% seen once; the top ten hold 30% to 40%. The sample taken for sequencing was memory CD8+ T cells from PBMCs. The subset was: CD45RO+ cells pooled with CCR7-negative TemRA cells. The receptors shown here come from a man between 18 and 35 years old in good health. Some clones in this sample may be carry-over from other donors' samples.

The chain links TRBV27 to TRBJ2-7; a weak D match, TRBD1 (7 bases). The germline V and J ends were trimmed by 10 bases and 3 bases, with 19 bases remaining between them. The length of the CDR3 is 14 residues. CDR1 is MNHEY, CDR2 SMNVEV, per germline (reference sequence). CDR3 in DNA: TGTGCCACCTCTCGGCGGGGACAGAACTACGAGCAGTACTTC. It is translated as CATSRRGQNYEQYF.

This chain connects TRBV7-3 to TRBJ2-7; D call uncertain. Germline CDR1 and CDR2: SGHTA and FQGTGA. V dropped 2 bases and J dropped 3 bases, with 11 bases sitting between them. The CDR3 has 14 amino acids. The DNA for the CDR3 is TGTGCCAGCAGCTTAGGTGCAGAGAACTACGAGCAGTACTTC. This codes for CASSLGAENYEQYF.

The chain joins TRBV27 to TRBJ2-1, with 7 bases that match TRBD2. This CDR3 region has 18 residues. Germline CDR1 MNHEY, CDR2 SMNVEV (reference sequence). The trim removed 4 bases at V and 0 bases at J, leaving 12 bases unmatched. This CDR3 reads CASSSTAFGGSSYNEQFF. The CDR3 nucleotides are TGTGCCAGCAGTTCCACCGCCTTTGGCGGGAGCTCCTACAATGAGCAGTTCTTC.

The chain carries TRBV29-1 and TRBJ2-7; 8 bases are a match to TRBD1. Unmatched junction bases numbered 7, after V lost 3 bases and J lost 3 bases. The CDR3 has 14 residues. CDR1 and CDR2 from the germline V gene are SQVTM and ANQGSEA. The CDR3 spells CSVESGTGLYEQYF. The DNA for the CDR3 is TGCAGCGTTGAGTCAGGGACAGGCCTCTACGAGCAGTACTTC.

The CDR3 region has the DNA TGTGCCAGCAGGGCACAGGGCTTCGGGGAGCTGTTTTTT. This sequence encodes CASRAQGFGELFF. The V call is TRBV27, the J call TRBJ2-2; TRBD1 is a possible D gene (6 bases). V gave up 6 bases and J gave up 7 bases, with 12 bases separating them. Germline values: CDR1 MNHEY, CDR2 SMNVEV (reference sequence). CDR3 length equals 13 residues.

About this clone itself: Other DNA sequences in the same sample also yield this CDR3. The chain has TRBV5-4 and TRBJ2-1, with D possibly TRBD1 on 5 matching bases. The CDR3 covers 13 residues. Trimming pared 4 bases from V and 2 bases from J, leaving 7 bases between. CDR1 and CDR2 (germline): SGHNT, YYREEE (reference sequence). CDR3: CASSPRAYNEQFF. The CDR3 region has the DNA TGTGCCAGCAGCCCCAGGGCCTACAATGAGCAGTTCTTC. The full variable domain, rest sourced from reference TRBV5-4 and TRBJ2-1, is ETGVTQSPTHLIKTRGQQVTLRCSSQSGHNTVSWYQQALGQGPQFIFQYYREEENGRGNFPPRFSGLQFPNYSSELNVNALELDDSALYLCASSPRAYNEQFFGPGTRLTVL.

The chain has TRBV28 and TRBJ2-7; 7 nucleotides align to TRBD2. Germline assignment: CDR1 MDHEN and CDR2 SYDVKM. This CDR3 has 14 residues. With V trimmed by 5 bases and J by 4 bases, 8 bases remained unmatched. In DNA, the CDR3 is TGTGCCAGCAGTCCCGATACGGGGGGATACGAGCAGTACTTC. This gives the protein CASSPDTGGYEQYF.

The V call is TRBV10-2, the J call TRBJ1-4; unclear D gene. CDR1 and CDR2 (germline): WSHSY, SAAADI. With 0 bases removed from V and 3 bases from J, the gap between germline ends came to 8 bases. CDR3 length equals 15 residues. CDR3 amino acids: CASSESRSPNEKLFF. The DNA of the CDR3 is TGCGCCAGCAGTGAGTCCCGGTCCCCTAATGAAAAACTGTTTTTT.

The chain has TRBV7-9 and TRBJ2-7; D is undetermined. The CDR3 spans 14 residues. The V and J ends lost 6 bases and 2 bases respectively, with 14 bases between them. Germline CDR1 SEHNR, CDR2 FQNEAQ (reference sequence). CDR3 bases: TGTGCCAGCAGTTTTGCCGGGCCTCCCTACGAGCAGTACTTC. Its protein is CASSFAGPPYEQYF.

CDR3 DNA: TGTGCCAGCAGTTTGCGGGACCCGAGAAATGAGCAGTTCTTC. This encodes CASSLRDPRNEQFF. V gene TRBV27 combines with J gene TRBJ2-1, with D possibly being TRBD2 (6 bases). V was cut by 3 bases and J by 7 bases, with 13 bases left in between. Germline V CDR1 and CDR2: MNHEY, SMNVEV (reference sequence). The CDR3 length is 14 residues.

The CDR3 loop is CASGTGSSYEQYF. The CDR3 nucleotides are TGTGCCAGCGGGACGGGAAGCTCCTACGAGCAGTACTTC. V and J are TRBV9 and TRBJ2-7, with D perhaps being TRBD1 or TRBD2 (5 bases each). This CDR3 comprises 13 residues. V was clipped by 7 bases and J by 0 bases, with 11 bases between them. Germline assignment: CDR1 SGDLS and CDR2 YYNGEE.

The V gene is TRBV6-1, the J gene TRBJ1-1; 7 nucleotides match TRBD1. The CDR3 length is 12 residues. In germline, CDR1 is MNHNS, CDR2 SASEGT. J gave up 11 bases and V 4 bases, and 7 bases lay outside the gene matches. The DNA of the CDR3 is TGTGCCAGCAGTGCTGGGCGGACAGGCGCTTTCTTT. The encoded protein is CASSAGRTGAFF.

The chain links TRBV27 to TRBJ2-7, with D possibly matching TRBD1 (7 bases). This CDR3 comprises 17 residues. In germline, CDR1 is MNHEY, CDR2 SMNVEV (reference sequence). V was trimmed by 7 bases and J by 0 bases, leaving 22 bases between them. The chain's CDR3 is CASIPSQGDLSSYEQYF. The DNA for the CDR3 is TGTGCCAGCATTCCCTCCCAGGGGGACTTAAGCTCCTACGAGCAGTACTTC.

The J gene is TRBJ1-3, the V gene TRBV10-3; 9 bases line up with TRBD1. The CDR3 consists of 18 residues. Germline CDR1 ENHRY, CDR2 SYGVKD. V was pared by 0 bases and J by 4 bases, with 10 bases of the junction left unmatched. CDR3: CAISESGNRGRLGNTIYF. Written as DNA, the CDR3 is TGTGCCATCAGTGAGTCGGGTAACAGGGGGCGGCTCGGAAACACCATATATTTT.

The chain links TRBV27 to TRBJ2-5, with a tentative D call TRBD1 (5 bases). The CDR3 loop spans 14 amino acids. Germline V gene lookup returns CDR1 MNHEY and CDR2 SMNVEV (reference sequence). Trimming cost V 2 bases and J 0 bases, with 7 bases left between them. CDR3 in DNA: TGTGCCAGCAGTTTAGGGGCTTACCAAGAGACCCAGTACTTC. It specifies CASSLGAYQETQYF.

The gene calls are TRBV15 and TRBJ2-5, with unresolved D. Per germline, CDR1 LNHNV and CDR2 YYDKDF (reference sequence). Trimming left V 0 bases short and J 1 base short, with 6 bases between. CDR3 size: 14 residues. CDR3 in DNA: TGTGCCACCAGCAGAGAGGGGTCCCAAGAGACCCAGTACTTC. Translation gives CATSREGSQETQYF. Full variable domain (missing parts from reference TRBV15 and TRBJ2-5): DAMVIQNPRYQVTQFGKPVTLSCSQTLNHNVMYWYQQKSSQAPKLLFHYYDKDFNNEADTPDNFQSRRPNTSFCFLDIRSPGLGDTAMYLCATSREGSQETQYFGPGTRLLVL.

This chain connects TRBV5-8 to TRBJ1-5; D is possibly TRBD1 (5 bases). The ends were cut back, 0 bases at V and 4 bases at J, with 8 bases in the middle. Germline CDR1 SGHTS, CDR2 YDEGEE. The CDR3 is 14 residues long. DNA for the CDR3: TGTGCCAGCAGCTTGGGCAGGGCAAATCAGCCCCAGCATTTT. This translates into CASSLGRANQPQHF.

The chain uses TRBV7-9 and TRBJ1-3, with D hard to call. The CDR3 contains 13 residues. The V and J ends lost 4 bases and 4 bases respectively, with 8 bases between them. Germline V gives CDR1 SEHNR, CDR2 FQNEAQ (reference sequence). The CDR3 loop is CASSSTWGNTIYF. CDR3 nucleotides: TGTGCCAGCAGCTCGACATGGGGAAACACCATATATTTT. The variable domain in full, with the rest retrieved from reference TRBV7-9 and TRBJ1-3, is DTGVSQNPRHKITKRGQNVTFRCDPISEHNRLYWYRQTLGQGPEFLTYFQNEAQLEKSRLLSDRFSAERPKGSFSTLEIQRTEQGDSAMYLCASSSTWGNTIYFGEGSWLTVV.

This clone was counted only a few times. Different DNA sequences within this sample yield the same CDR3. Here the CDR3 DNA reads TGTGCCAGCCGTGGCACTGAAGCTTTCTTT. It is translated as CASRGTEAFF. The rearrangement joins TRBV7-9 to TRBJ1-1; D remains unclear. V was shortened by 8 bases and J by 4 bases, with 5 bases between the two germline ends. The germline CDR1 and CDR2 sequences are SEHNR and FQNEAQ (reference sequence). The CDR3 has 10 residues.

The rearrangement uses TRBV6-1 and TRBJ2-3, with 11 bases lining up with TRBD1. CDR1 is MNHNS, CDR2 SASEGT, per germline. This CDR3 spans 15 amino acids. V trimming: 3 bases; J trimming: 5 bases; junction bases outside the gene matches: 4. CDR3 DNA: TGTGCCAGCAGTGAGGGACAGGGGGATATAGATACGCAGTATTTT. It codes for CASSEGQGDIDTQYF.

For this clone: The identical CDR3 is also encoded by other nucleotide sequences in the sample. The chain carries TRBV27 and TRBJ2-7; TRBD2 aligns across 9 bases. J gave up 4 bases and V 5 bases, and 3 bases lay outside the gene matches. Germline V CDR1 and CDR2: MNHEY, SMNVEV (reference sequence). The CDR3 contains 13 residues. The CDR3 coding sequence is TGTGCCAGCAGTCTTAGCGGGAGTTACGAGCAGTACTTC. Translated, it gives CASSLSGSYEQYF.

The chain employs TRBV12-5 and TRBJ1-2; D unresolved. V gave up 6 bases and J gave up 6 bases, with 11 bases separating them. The CDR3 totals 12 residues. Per germline, CDR1 LGHNT and CDR2 FRNRAP. CDR3 DNA: TGTGCTAGTGGCCCGGGTCTGAATGGCTACACCTTC. As protein: CASGPGLNGYTF.